The 21 T cell receptor beta chains listed next were all sequenced from one sample in a study of cytomegalovirus exposure and HLA in healthy donors. PCR employed 60 Vbeta and 13 Jbeta primers. Here immunoSEQ multiplex PCR was the method, and the copy in TCRdb shows in-frame clones only, minus some. The table includes 200,000 to 250,000 clones, roughly 87% detected once. Sequenced material: PBMCs. The receptors were sampled from a woman aged 40-49 years in good health and CMV-seropositive.

This clone was detected once. This same CDR3 is encoded by further DNA sequences in the sample. V gene TRBV2 combines with J gene TRBJ1-6, with TRBD1 identical over 7 bases. With 6 bases clipped from V and 8 bases from J, the junction kept 10 bases outside the gene matches. The length of the CDR3 is 15 residues. Germline values: CDR1 SNHLY, CDR2 FYNNEI. DNA for the CDR3: TGTGCCAGCAGGGCTACAGGGGAGAAACATTCACCCCTCCACTTT. Translation: CASRATGEKHSPLHF.

This chain connects TRBV19 to TRBJ1-4; D unclear. V dropped 7 bases and J dropped 7 bases, with 16 bases sitting between them. The CDR3 runs 14 residues. Germline CDR1 LNHDA, CDR2 SQIVND (reference sequence). CDR3 bases: TGTGCCAGTATCCCCAGCAGGTCTGGTGAAAAACTGTTTTTT. It yields the protein CASIPSRSGEKLFF. Drawing the rest from reference TRBV19 and TRBJ1-4, the complete variable domain is DGGITQSPKYLFRKEGQNVTLSCEQNLNHDAMYWYRQDPGQGLRLIYYSQIVNDFQKGDIAEGYSVSREKKESFPLTVTSAQKNPTAFYLCASIPSRSGEKLFFGSGTQLSVL.

This clone was counted between two and nine times. The V and J genes are TRBV18 and TRBJ2-7, with 13 bases aligning to TRBD2. The CDR3 covers 15 residues. CDR1 is KGHSH and CDR2 is LQKENI in the germline V gene. Trimming cost V 6 bases and J 6 bases; bases outside gene matches: 8. The CDR3 region has the DNA TGTGCCAGCTCGCCAACTAGCGGGGGGGCCGCCGAGCAGTACTTC. This gives the protein CASSPTSGGAAEQYF.

V and J are TRBV27 and TRBJ1-2; perhaps TRBD1 as D (5 bases). In germline, CDR1 is MNHEY, CDR2 SMNVEV (reference sequence). Deletions cut 3 bases from V and 7 bases from J, with 9 bases between. The CDR3 consists of 12 residues. CDR3 sequence reads: CASSLKGIGYTF. The CDR3 DNA follows: TGTGCCAGCAGTTTGAAGGGGATTGGCTACACCTTC.

This chain uses TRBV7-2 with TRBJ2-1; the D is unclear. Per germline, CDR1 SGHTA and CDR2 FQGNSA. Trimming took off 5 bases at V and 10 bases at J, with 15 bases between the two ends. The CDR3 is 13 amino acids. In DNA, the CDR3 is TGTGCCAGCAGCATCGCTAGTTTCGAAGAGCAGTTCTTC. Translation gives CASSIASFEEQFF.

The rearrangement joins TRBV30 to TRBJ1-3, with a possible D match to TRBD1 (6 bases). Trimming took off 1 base at V and 3 bases at J, with 13 bases between the two ends. This CDR3 is built from 15 residues. Germline CDR1 is GTSNPN and CDR2 is SVGIG (reference sequence). The CDR3 loop reads CAWSEQGAFGNTIYF. CDR3 DNA sequence: TGTGCCTGGAGTGAACAGGGCGCCTTTGGAAACACCATATATTTT.

The gene calls are TRBV5-5 and TRBJ1-1, with D possibly matching TRBD1 (5 bases). This CDR3 region has 16 residues. Germline V gene lookup returns CDR1 SGHKS and CDR2 YYEKEE (reference sequence). Deletions cut 1 base from V and 0 bases from J, with 13 bases between. CDR3 coding DNA: TGTGCCAGCAGCTTGCGTGACAGCACCATGAACACTGAAGCTTTCTTT. Protein: CASSLRDSTMNTEAFF. Full variable domain (missing parts from reference TRBV5-5 and TRBJ1-1): DAGVTQSPTHLIKTRGQQVTLRCSPISGHKSVSWYQQVLGQGPQFIFQYYEKEERGRGNFPDRFSARQFPNYSSELNVNALLLGDSALYLCASSLRDSTMNTEAFFGQGTRLTVV.

The chain carries TRBV5-4 and TRBJ2-1; 8 nucleotides line up with TRBD1. CDR3 length: 15 residues. Germline CDR1 and CDR2: SGHNT and YYREEE (reference sequence). V shed 1 base and J 3 bases; nucleotides not matched to a gene: 3. Here the CDR3 DNA reads TGTGCCAGCAGCTTGCGACAGGGGTACTACAATGAGCAGTTCTTC. Translated, it gives CASSLRQGYYNEQFF. Combining the CDR3 with reference TRBV5-4 and TRBJ2-1 gives the whole variable domain ETGVTQSPTHLIKTRGQQVTLRCSSQSGHNTVSWYQQALGQGPQFIFQYYREEENGRGNFPPRFSGLQFPNYSSELNVNALELDDSALYLCASSLRQGYYNEQFFGPGTRLTVL.

The chain links TRBV4-2 to TRBJ2-3, with TRBD2 matching over 10 bases. J was trimmed by 5 bases and V by 1 base; bases with no gene match: 3. This CDR3 has 15 residues. The germline CDR1 and CDR2 sequences are LGHNA and YNFKEQ. The CDR3 is CASSQASGSGDTQYF. CDR3 DNA: TGTGCCAGCAGCCAAGCTAGCGGGAGCGGAGATACGCAGTATTTT.

The chain recombines TRBV19 with TRBJ1-4; 7 bases are shared with TRBD1. The V gene end was trimmed by 6 bases and the J gene end by 7 bases; junction bases not matched to a gene: 5. Germline loops: CDR1 LNHDA, CDR2 SQIVND (reference sequence). This CDR3 region has 13 residues. DNA for the CDR3: TGTGCCAGTAGCCGACAGGGTACTGAAAAACTGTTTTTT. Translating gives CASSRQGTEKLFF.

The chain employs TRBV2 and TRBJ2-2, with TRBD1 matching 7 bases. The V and J ends lost 4 bases and 5 bases, in that order; junction bases with no gene match: 7. The length of the CDR3 is 15 residues. Germline CDR1 reads SNHLY; CDR2 reads FYNNEI. The CDR3 region is CASSGRGGATGELFF. CDR3 in DNA: TGTGCCAGCAGTGGAAGAGGGGGCGCGACCGGGGAGCTGTTTTTT.

The V gene is TRBV6-5, the J gene TRBJ2-7; possible D gene TRBD1, 5 bases. Looked up from germline, CDR1 is MNHEY and CDR2 is SVGAGI. Trimming took off 5 bases at V and 5 bases at J, with 19 bases between the two ends. The CDR3 loop spans 15 amino acids. The CDR3 is CASSPGFRGFDEQYF. Here the CDR3 DNA reads TGTGCCAGCAGTCCGGGTTTTAGGGGCTTCGACGAGCAGTACTTC.

The DNA of the CDR3 is TGTGCCAGTAGTATGACCCAGCGGGAGTTCGACAATGAGCAGTTCTTC. Amino acids: CASSMTQREFDNEQFF. The chain links TRBV19 to TRBJ2-1, with 8 bases identical to TRBD2. This CDR3 region has 16 residues. The germline gives CDR1 LNHDA, CDR2 SQIVND (reference sequence). Trimming at V came to 3 bases and at J to 5 bases, leaving 9 bases not matched to a gene.

The chain recombines TRBV30 with TRBJ1-2, with D perhaps TRBD1 (6 bases). V was cut by 2 bases and J by 8 bases, with 12 bases left in between. Germline assignment: CDR1 GTSNPN and CDR2 SVGIG (reference sequence). The CDR3 runs 12 residues. This CDR3 reads CAWSPTGIGYTF. CDR3 sequence (DNA): TGTGCCTGGAGTCCCACAGGGATCGGCTACACCTTC. Full variable domain (rest looked up from reference TRBV30 and TRBJ1-2): SQTIHQWPATLVQPVGSPLSLECTVEGTSNPNLYWYRQAAGRGLQLLFYSVGIGQISSEVPQNLSASRPQDRQFILSSKKLLLSDSGFYLCAWSPTGIGYTFGSGTRLTVV.

V gene TRBV18 combines with J gene TRBJ2-1; D may be TRBD2 (7 bases). This CDR3 is 14 amino acids long. Germline assignment: CDR1 KGHSH and CDR2 LQKENI. Trimming took off 8 bases at V and 8 bases at J, with 19 bases between the two ends. CDR3 nucleotides: TGTGCCAGCCGCCCCGTAGGGGGGGCTTATGAGCAGTTCTTC. It codes for CASRPVGGAYEQFF.

CDR3 bases: TGTGCCAGCAGTGAGGACAGTTTTAATGAAAAACTGTTTTTT. This codes for CASSEDSFNEKLFF. V and J are TRBV2 and TRBJ1-4; D may be TRBD1 (6 bases). Per germline, CDR1 SNHLY and CDR2 FYNNEI. This CDR3 comprises 14 residues. With 3 bases removed from V and 4 bases from J, the gap between germline ends came to 9 bases.

This sequence joins TRBV27 and TRBJ1-6, with no clear D. Germline loops: CDR1 MNHEY, CDR2 SMNVEV (reference sequence). V gave up 4 bases and J gave up 7 bases, with 5 bases separating them. This CDR3 comprises 12 residues. Written as DNA, the CDR3 is TGTGCCAGCAGTTGGAGAAATTCACCCCTCCACTTT. Its protein product is CASSWRNSPLHF.

The V and J genes are TRBV5-4 and TRBJ2-1; 8 bases map to TRBD2. Germline V gives CDR1 SGHNT, CDR2 YYREEE (reference sequence). This CDR3 is 17 amino acids long. J gave up 0 bases and V 0 bases, and 5 bases lay outside the gene matches. CDR3 residues: CASSLVGGRSSYNEQFF. CDR3 coding DNA: TGTGCCAGCAGCTTGGTAGGCGGGAGGAGCTCCTACAATGAGCAGTTCTTC.

The chain couples TRBV19 to TRBJ1-1; 9 bases fit TRBD1. V lost 3 bases, J lost 11 bases, and 10 bases stayed unmatched. The V gene's germline CDR1 is LNHDA and CDR2 SQIVND (reference sequence). The CDR3 totals 14 residues. CDR3 region: CASSMGTGYSPAFF. The CDR3 region has the DNA TGTGCCAGTAGTATGGGGACAGGGTACTCCCCCGCTTTCTTT. The whole variable domain, filled in from reference TRBV19 and TRBJ1-1, reads DGGITQSPKYLFRKEGQNVTLSCEQNLNHDAMYWYRQDPGQGLRLIYYSQIVNDFQKGDIAEGYSVSREKKESFPLTVTSAQKNPTAFYLCASSMGTGYSPAFFGQGTRLTVV.

The rearrangement joins TRBV9 to TRBJ2-1; 7 bases map to TRBD2. The CDR3 is 17 amino acids. Germline trimming cut 0 bases from V and 7 bases from J; bases unmatched to any gene: 13. The germline gives CDR1 SGDLS, CDR2 YYNGEE. CDR3 protein: CASSVEGQAGRNNEQFF. The CDR3 DNA follows: TGTGCCAGCAGCGTAGAGGGCCAAGCGGGAAGAAATAATGAGCAGTTCTTC.

This chain connects TRBV19 to TRBJ1-2; no reliable D call. The CDR3 extends over 15 amino acids. Germline V gene lookup returns CDR1 LNHDA and CDR2 SQIVND (reference sequence). V lost 3 bases, J lost 4 bases, and 15 bases lay in between. This CDR3 reads CASSMSPGSTYGYTF. CDR3 bases: TGTGCCAGTAGTATGAGCCCGGGGTCGACCTATGGCTACACCTTC.